These T cell receptor beta chains were read from a single sample in a study of T cell responses to AZD1222 COVID-19 vaccine. Data came from immunoSEQ multiplex PCR; TCRdb stores just in-frame clones and leaves some out. The table includes about 150,000 clones, around 85% detected once. The sequenced sample was peripheral blood, obtained on day 0 of MenACWY control vaccination. Receptor source: an adult in good health. Each CDR3 is given with its conserved first and last residue. D genes are given only for firm matches. A row's size may be missing; if present it is once, few, many or a size class.

v_gene: TRBV9; d_gene: NA; j_gene: TRBJ2-5; abundance: NA; CDR3aa: CASSVGGVLETQYF; CDR3nt: TGTGCCAGCAGCGTAGGGGGGGTGCTGGAGACCCAGTACTTC
v_gene: TRBV13; d_gene: NA; j_gene: TRBJ1-2; abundance: NA; CDR3aa: CASSSGPEGHGYTF; CDR3nt: TGTGCCAGCAGCTCCGGGCCAGAAGGGCATGGCTACACCTTC
v_gene: TRBV9; d_gene: TRBD1; j_gene: TRBJ2-3; abundance: NA; CDR3aa: CASSTKTGGTDTQYF; CDR3nt: TGTGCCAGCAGCACCAAGACAGGGGGCACAGATACGCAGTATTTT
v_gene: TRBV19; d_gene: NA; j_gene: TRBJ1-5; abundance: many; CDR3aa: CASKGSRVPNQPQHF; CDR3nt: TGTGCCAGTAAAGGGTCCAGGGTCCCCAATCAGCCCCAGCATTTT
v_gene: TRBV11-3; d_gene: NA; j_gene: TRBJ1-3; abundance: few; CDR3aa: CASSPRQAPGNTIYF; CDR3nt: TGTGCCAGCAGCCCAAGACAGGCGCCGGGAAACACCATATATTTT
v_gene: TRBV20-1; d_gene: NA; j_gene: TRBJ1-6; abundance: NA; CDR3aa: CSASAGSNSPLHF; CDR3nt: TGCAGCGCTAGTGCCGGGTCCAATTCACCCCTCCACTTT
v_gene: TRBV6-4; d_gene: NA; j_gene: TRBJ2-1; abundance: NA; CDR3aa: CASSPLRTDYNEQFF; CDR3nt: TGTGCCAGCAGTCCACTGAGGACAGACTACAATGAGCAGTTCTTC
v_gene: TRBV7-8; d_gene: NA; j_gene: TRBJ2-7; abundance: NA; CDR3aa: CASSLGTVLGYEQYF; CDR3nt: TGTGCCAGCAGCTTAGGGACAGTCCTAGGGTACGAGCAGTACTTC
v_gene: TRBV5-1; d_gene: TRBD2; j_gene: TRBJ2-1; abundance: NA; CDR3aa: CASRPGLAGNEQFF; CDR3nt: TGCGCCAGCAGACCGGGACTAGCGGGCAATGAGCAGTTCTTC
v_gene: TRBV15; d_gene: NA; j_gene: TRBJ2-2; abundance: NA; CDR3aa: CATSRDRPTGELFF; CDR3nt: TGTGCCACCAGCAGAGATAGGCCCACCGGGGAGCTGTTTTTT
v_gene: TRBV2; d_gene: NA; j_gene: TRBJ2-2; abundance: NA; CDR3aa: CASSLFLLDTGELFF; CDR3nt: TGTGCCAGCTCTTTGTTCCTGCTCGACACCGGGGAGCTGTTTTTT